What follows are 28 T cell receptor beta chains derived from one specimen sequenced in a study of blood T cell repertoires in COVID-19. Sequenced by immunoSEQ multiplex PCR; TCRdb stores in-frame clones only, minus some. The sample has 300,000 to 350,000 clones; approximately 89% are singletons. The material sequenced was peripheral blood. Source of these receptors: a woman in her sixties with COVID-19, enrolled during active disease.

This clone was detected only once. This chain joins TRBV5-6 and TRBJ1-2; TRBD1 matches at 7 bases. This CDR3 region has 17 residues. V shed 4 bases and J 5 bases; nucleotides not matched to a gene: 17. Germline values: CDR1 SGHDT, CDR2 YYEEEE. CDR3 sequence (DNA): TGTGCCAGCAGCCTAAGACTAAAGGGGGCGCCAGTATATGGCTACACCTTC. Translation: CASSLRLKGAPVYGYTF.

This sequence joins TRBV9 and TRBJ2-6; D unclear. CDR1 and CDR2 from the germline V gene are SGDLS and YYNGEE. Trimming pared 2 bases from V and 3 bases from J, leaving 6 bases between. The CDR3 is made up of 14 amino acids. The CDR3 loop reads CASSVPFGANVLTF. CDR3 DNA: TGTGCCAGCAGCGTCCCGTTTGGGGCCAACGTCCTGACTTTC. Variable domain in full (rest from reference TRBV9 and TRBJ2-6): DSGVTQTPKHLITATGQRVTLRCSPRSGDLSVYWYQQSLDQGLQFLIQYYNGEERAKGNILERFSAQQFPDLHSELNLSSLELGDSALYFCASSVPFGANVLTFGAGSRLTVL.

This clone was observed a single time. The J gene is TRBJ2-2, the V gene TRBV7-2; D gene ambiguous. The CDR3 spans 15 residues. V shed 4 bases and J shed 8 bases, with 17 bases lying between them. Per the germline V gene, CDR1 is SGHTA and CDR2 is FQGNSA. CDR3 residues: CASSSSTALKGELFF. The CDR3 DNA reads TGTGCCAGCAGCTCCTCCACTGCACTAAAAGGGGAGCTGTTTTTT.

This sequence joins TRBV10-2 and TRBJ1-2; D may be TRBD1 (5 bases). Germline V lookup: CDR1 WSHSY, CDR2 SAAADI. The V gene lost 0 bases and the J gene lost 7 bases, with 9 bases spanning the gap. This CDR3 region has 13 residues. The CDR3 DNA is TGCGCCAGCAGTGAGTCAAGGGGAAGTGGCTACACCTTC. It translates to CASSESRGSGYTF.

The genes are TRBV21-1 and TRBJ1-6; the table names TRBD1, a call not compared with the DNA. TRBV21-1 represents a pseudogene. The CDR3 covers 15 residues. The CDR3 sequence is CASSIQGAGVSPLHF. CDR3 DNA: TGTGCCAGCAGCATACAGGGGGCCGGGGTTTCACCCCTCCACTTT.

This chain connects TRBV4-1 to TRBJ1-1; a weak D match, TRBD1 (5 bases). Looked up from germline, CDR1 is MGHRA and CDR2 is YSYEKL. The CDR3 is 13 residues long. Trimming removed 3 bases at V and 2 bases at J, with 7 bases between. CDR3 in amino acids: CASSQTANTEAFF. CDR3 DNA sequence: TGCGCCAGCAGCCAGACAGCAAACACTGAAGCTTTCTTT.

The rearrangement uses TRBV29-1 and TRBJ1-1, with 7 bases that match TRBD1. The CDR3 runs to 14 residues. J was trimmed by 2 bases and V by 7 bases; bases with no gene match: 10. Looked up from germline, CDR1 is SQVTM and CDR2 is ANQGSEA. CDR3 coding DNA: TGCAGCGGCCTTGAGGGACAGCGTAACACTGAAGCTTTCTTT. Translation: CSGLEGQRNTEAFF.

A single count supports this clone. This sequence joins TRBV6-5 and TRBJ2-7; 7 bases are shared with TRBD2. The V and J ends lost 6 bases and 5 bases, in that order; junction bases with no gene match: 10. From germline, CDR1 is MNHEY and CDR2 SVGAGI. The CDR3 runs to 14 residues. CDR3 loop: CASSRDYVSDEQYF. CDR3 sequence (DNA): TGTGCCAGCAGCCGGGACTATGTGAGTGACGAGCAGTACTTC.

The chain uses TRBV5-1 and TRBJ2-7, with 9 bases fitting TRBD1. With V trimmed by 4 bases and J by 3 bases, 8 bases remained unmatched. The germline V gene has CDR1 SGHRS and CDR2 YFSETQ. This CDR3 has 15 residues. The CDR3 loop reads CASSPVGQGDYEQYF. The CDR3 bases are TGCGCCAGCAGCCCGGTGGGACAGGGAGACTACGAGCAGTACTTC.

The chain combines TRBV20-1 with TRBJ2-5; D gene unclear. The CDR3 length is 15 residues. Per germline, CDR1 DFQATT and CDR2 SNEGSKA (reference sequence). With 3 bases removed from V and 5 bases from J, the gap between germline ends came to 19 bases. The CDR3 bases are TGCAGTGCTAGTCCCTTGCGGCACCCCGAGGAGACCCAGTACTTC. Its translation: CSASPLRHPEETQYF.

The chain employs TRBV7-9 and TRBJ2-5; 15 bases agree with TRBD2. The V gene's germline CDR1 is SEHNR and CDR2 FQNEAQ (reference sequence). Trimming took 4 bases from V and 4 from J; bases not matched to a gene: 10. The CDR3 extends over 18 amino acids. The CDR3 DNA reads TGTGCCAGCAGCTCTCGGACTAGCGGGGGGGCCGTAAGAGAGACCCAGTACTTC. This codes for CASSSRTSGGAVRETQYF.

The V gene is TRBV15, the J gene TRBJ1-2; D is perhaps TRBD1 (6 bases). The CDR3 has 17 residues. With 0 bases removed from V and 2 bases from J, the gap between germline ends came to 16 bases. Germline V gives CDR1 LNHNV, CDR2 YYDKDF (reference sequence). The CDR3 DNA is TGTGCCACCAGCAGAGACCCCAGCTGGGGGCCGAACTATGGCTACACCTTC. It specifies CATSRDPSWGPNYGYTF.

This rearrangement joins TRBV5-1 to TRBJ2-3; 9 bases are shared with TRBD2. This CDR3 is 15 amino acids long. Germline V CDR1 and CDR2: SGHRS, YFSETQ. V lost 7 bases and J lost 4; bases outside the gene matches: 10. The CDR3 loop is CASSGGAGGPDTQYF. CDR3 sequence (DNA): TGCGCCAGCTCCGGGGGAGCGGGGGGCCCAGATACGCAGTATTTT.

This chain joins TRBV7-2 and TRBJ2-5, with 8 bases aligning to TRBD2. Germline V lookup: CDR1 SGHTA, CDR2 FQGNSA. Trimming cost V 3 bases and J 5 bases; bases outside gene matches: 14. This CDR3 spans 17 amino acids. CDR3: CASSFRPRVAGRETQYF. CDR3 nucleotides: TGTGCCAGCAGCTTCCGACCGAGGGTAGCGGGACGGGAGACCCAGTACTTC. The full variable domain, completed using reference TRBV7-2 and TRBJ2-5, is GAGVSQSPSNKVTEKGKDVELRCDPISGHTALYWYRQSLGQGLEFLIYFQGNSAPDKSGLPSDRFSAERTGGSVSTLTIQRTQQEDSAVYLCASSFRPRVAGRETQYFGPGTRLLVL.

This rearrangement joins TRBV3-1 (or the pseudogene TRBV3-2) to TRBJ2-3; TRBD2 matches 8 bases. The CDR3 consists of 17 residues. Germline CDR1 LGHDT, CDR2 YNNKEL (reference sequence). V shed 3 bases and J 2 bases; nucleotides not matched to a gene: 10. CDR3 region: CASSQGSGTTHTDTQYF. CDR3 DNA sequence: TGTGCCAGCAGCCAGGGTAGCGGGACGACACACACAGATACGCAGTATTTT.

With respect to this clone: The junction shows a germline mismatch at one end, possibly a read error. This rearrangement joins TRBV7-7 to TRBJ2-7; D assignment may be TRBD1 or TRBD2 (5 bases each). Germline CDR1 SSHAT, CDR2 FNYEAQ (reference sequence). CDR3 length: 15 residues. The CDR3 DNA follows: TGTGCTAGCAGCTTAGCGCAGGGTAAAGCGTCCGAGCAGTACTTC. Protein sequence: CASSLAQGKASEQYF.

This chain joins TRBV5-1 and TRBJ1-1; the match to TRBD1 covers 7 bases. The ends lost 2 bases at V and 4 bases at J; junction bases unmatched: 5. CDR1 is SGHRS and CDR2 is YFSETQ in the germline V gene. This CDR3 has 14 residues. The CDR3 is CASSLQGKGTEAFF. The DNA of the CDR3 is TGCGCCAGCAGCTTACAGGGGAAGGGCACTGAAGCTTTCTTT.

V and J are TRBV5-6 and TRBJ2-7, with D possibly being TRBD1 (5 bases). The V gene's germline CDR1 is SGHDT and CDR2 YYEEEE. The CDR3 runs to 15 residues. V was clipped by 5 bases and J by 3 bases, with 18 bases between them. DNA of the CDR3: TGTGCCAGCAGTCGTAGACAGTCGGTCAACTACGAGCAGTACTTC. Translated, it gives CASSRRQSVNYEQYF.

The chain is built from TRBV11-2 and TRBJ2-7, with D perhaps TRBD2 (5 bases). The CDR3 covers 14 residues. The germline V gene has CDR1 SGHAT and CDR2 FQNNGV. Trimming shortened V by 5 bases and J by 4 bases, and 15 bases separated the two germline ends. CDR3 nucleotides: TGTGCCAGCAGCAATCTAGCATCCTTTTACGAGCAGTACTTC. Encoded protein: CASSNLASFYEQYF.

The chain is built from TRBV29-1 and TRBJ1-2, with D possibly being TRBD1 (6 bases). Germline CDR1 is SQVTM and CDR2 is ANQGSEA. The CDR3 loop spans 13 amino acids. Trimming took 7 bases from V and 8 from J, leaving 20 bases between them. The DNA for the CDR3 is TGCAGCGCGGCGCGGGGGCAGAAAAAAGGCTACACCTTC. It encodes CSAARGQKKGYTF.

V is TRBV7-2 and J is TRBJ1-2; no clear D. The CDR3 consists of 14 residues. The V and J ends lost 1 base and 0 bases respectively, with 6 bases between them. The V gene's germline CDR1 is SGHTA and CDR2 FQGNSA. CDR3 DNA: TGTGCCAGCAGCTTAGATGGAGCTAACTATGGCTACACCTTC. Its translation: CASSLDGANYGYTF. Full variable domain (missing parts from reference TRBV7-2 and TRBJ1-2): GAGVSQSPSNKVTEKGKDVELRCDPISGHTALYWYRQSLGQGLEFLIYFQGNSAPDKSGLPSDRFSAERTGGSVSTLTIQRTQQEDSAVYLCASSLDGANYGYTFGSGTRLTVV.

V gene TRBV2 combines with J gene TRBJ2-7, with TRBD2 matching 9 bases. The CDR3 totals 14 residues. Looked up from germline, CDR1 is SNHLY and CDR2 is FYNNEI. V lost 7 bases, J lost 7 bases, and 11 bases stayed unmatched. The CDR3 coding sequence is TGTGCCAGCACCCCTCTAGCGGGGATGAGTGAGCAGTACTTC. Amino acid sequence: CASTPLAGMSEQYF.

The chain recombines TRBV2 with TRBJ2-3; 10 bases are shared with TRBD2. Per germline, CDR1 SNHLY and CDR2 FYNNEI. The V and J ends lost 7 bases and 14 bases, in that order; junction bases with no gene match: 6. The CDR3 is 11 residues long. The CDR3 coding sequence is TGTGCCAGCACCCCAGCGGGGGGGTGGTATTTT. Translated: CASTPAGGWYF.

This chain joins TRBV4-1 and TRBJ2-3; tentatively, D is TRBD2 (5 bases). The V end lost 1 base, the J end lost 2 bases, and 13 bases lay between the germline ends. The V gene's germline CDR1 is MGHRA and CDR2 YSYEKL. The CDR3 runs to 16 residues. The CDR3, as DNA: TGCGCCAGCAGCCAAGCTCCGGGGAGACCCACAGATACGCAGTATTTT. Its translation: CASSQAPGRPTDTQYF.

This chain connects TRBV18 to TRBJ2-2, with D possibly being TRBD2 (5 bases). The CDR3 has 14 amino acids. CDR1 and CDR2 (germline): KGHSH, LQKENI. V dropped 3 bases and J dropped 3 bases, with 8 bases sitting between them. In DNA form, the CDR3 reads TGTGCCAGCTCACCTACGAGGGACACCGGGGAGCTGTTTTTT. Amino acids: CASSPTRDTGELFF.

The V gene is TRBV10-3, the J gene TRBJ2-4; 9 nucleotides match TRBD2. Germline V gives CDR1 ENHRY, CDR2 SYGVKD. The CDR3 is made up of 19 amino acids. The trim removed 5 bases at V and 1 base at J, leaving 15 bases unmatched. CDR3 region: CAISPSDGGGAWAKNIQYF. CDR3 DNA: TGTGCCATCAGTCCCTCGGATGGCGGGGGGGCGTGGGCCAAAAACATTCAGTACTTC.

The genes are TRBV6-4 and TRBJ1-5; maybe TRBD1 (6 bases). This CDR3 contains 14 residues. V was trimmed by 8 bases and J by 4 bases, leaving 15 bases between them. Germline CDR1 reads MRHNA; CDR2 reads SNTAGT. The CDR3 loop is CASGDQGRNQPQHF. The CDR3 DNA reads as TGTGCCAGCGGAGACCAGGGGCGGAATCAGCCCCAGCATTTT.

The CDR3 protein is CAWRARGNTEAFF. CDR3 nucleotide sequence: TGTGCCTGGAGGGCTCGGGGGAACACTGAAGCTTTCTTT. The chain combines TRBV30 with TRBJ1-1; D gene uncertain. The germline V and J ends were trimmed by 3 bases and 1 base, with 9 bases remaining between them. Per germline, CDR1 GTSNPN and CDR2 SVGIG (reference sequence). There are 13 residues in the CDR3.